A selection of T cell receptor beta chains follows, all from one sample in a study of identical twins. Each CDR3 protein gets one entry after TCRdb re-called the 5' RACE reads with MiXCR. The sample holds hundreds of thousands of distinct CDR3 sequences; 5.5% to 6.5% are singletons and the top ten take around 1.7%. Specimen: naive T cells sorted from blood. These TCRs come from a young man in good health. Both conserved end residues are part of each CDR3.

>15|TRBJ2-3|TRBV18
CASSPQTGSTDTQYF
>16|TRBJ2-5|TRBV5-5
CASRESPRVSQETQYF
>13|TRBJ2-7|TRBV7-2
CASSEGIFYEQYF
>12|TRBJ1-5|TRBV5-8
CASQNSNQPQHF
>13|TRBJ2-1|TRBV12-3/TRBV12-4
CASSFLASNEQFF
>12|TRBJ1-1|TRBV5-1
CASPQPYAEAFF
>16|TRBJ1-6|TRBV7-9
CASSGPDRPHNSPLHF
>15|TRBJ2-1|TRBV12-3/TRBV12-4
CASISPSDLNNEQFF
>16|TRBJ2-5|TRBV5-1
CASSLASAINQETQYF
>14|TRBJ2-2|TRBV20-1
CSARGWSNTGELFF
>16|TRBJ2-5|TRBV28
CASKTSGSSGYETQYF
>13|TRBJ2-1|TRBV6-6
CASLSGAHNEQFF
>14|TRBJ2-2|TRBV12-3/TRBV12-4
CATRGGARDGELFF
>16|TRBJ2-1|TRBV15
CATSRDWATPYNEQFF
>17|TRBJ2-3|TRBV21-1
CASSSRQGASVTDTQYF
>16|TRBJ2-2|TRBV5-5
CASSLRVGGNTGELFF
>14|TRBJ2-4|TRBV28
CASSTHSPGNIQYF
>12|TRBJ2-7|TRBV20-1
CSAPGPVSEQYF
>14|TRBJ2-2|TRBV24-1
CATMQTAITGELFF
>14|TRBJ2-1|TRBV25-1
CASHTGGSYNEQFF
>15|TRBJ2-7|TRBV3-1
CASSQVARDNYEQYF
>16|TRBJ2-3|TRBV27
CASSLVVAGGTDTQYF
>13|TRBJ2-3|TRBV10-3
CAISGPVTDTQYF
>15|TRBJ1-5|TRBV18
CASSATEYSNQPQHF
>17|TRBJ2-3|TRBV5-1
CASRRYSSNPEADTQYF
>15|TRBJ2-1|TRBV27
CASSLWAGPINEQFF
>11|TRBJ2-3|TRBV2
CASSRLAGGYF
>14|TRBJ2-7|TRBV9
CASSGAYRGSEQYF
>14|TRBJ2-2|TRBV20-1
CSAREGIRTGELFF
>18|TRBJ2-1|TRBV28
CASSLSLTGGSLYNEQFF
>15|TRBJ1-5|TRBV12-3/TRBV12-4
CASSLGAGGNQPQHF
>15|TRBJ1-4|TRBV20-1
CSVREPWQNNEKLFF
>16|TRBJ2-1|TRBV3-1
CASSQDLGTGGNEQFF
>15|TRBJ2-3|TRBV6-2/TRBV6-3
CASTKAGGPPDTQYF
>15|TRBJ2-5|TRBV6-5
CASSYYSSTQETQYF
>14|TRBJ1-1|TRBV11-1
CASTITGGTGRAFF
>14|TRBJ2-2|TRBV18
CASSPLRGIGELFF
>16|TRBJ1-3|TRBV6-2/TRBV6-3
CASLRGNQTSGNTIYF
>15|TRBJ2-1|TRBV6-5
CASSYSGGRDNEQFF
>16|TRBJ2-7|TRBV7-9
CASTSLDSSIFYEQYF
>15|TRBJ2-2|TRBV2
CASSGGLNGPGELFF
>14|TRBJ1-2|TRBV6-2/TRBV6-3
CASSYRGPNYGYTF
>13|TRBJ2-7|TRBV7-2
CASSLLRVYEQYF
>15|TRBJ2-1|TRBV9
CASSVVGLAGTEQFF